These 8 T cell receptor beta chains came from one sample sequenced in a study of blood T cell repertoires in COVID-19. Method: immunoSEQ multiplex PCR; TCRdb's copy keeps in-frame clones and lacks some. The sample carries 250,000 to 350,000 clones, more than 75% recorded once. Sequencing was carried out using peripheral blood. Receptors were obtained from a woman in her 50s with acute or convalescent COVID-19.

J is TRBJ1-5 and V is TRBV5-1, with D possibly TRBD1 on 5 matching bases. Trimming left V 0 bases short and J 3 bases short, with 7 bases between. The CDR3 is 14 residues long. Germline CDR1 is SGHRS and CDR2 is YFSETQ. The CDR3 nucleotides read TGCGCCAGCAGCTTGGAGGGGTCCAATCAGCCCCAGCATTTT. It encodes CASSLEGSNQPQHF.

The chain has TRBV28 and TRBJ1-2; 7 bases agree with TRBD1. Germline CDR1 and CDR2: MDHEN and SYDVKM. CDR3 length: 13 residues. Trimming cost V 4 bases and J 4 bases; bases outside gene matches: 3. CDR3 coding DNA: TGTGCCAGCAGTTGGGGACAGACCTATGGCTACACCTTC. Translating gives CASSWGQTYGYTF.

The J gene is TRBJ2-3, the V gene TRBV30; 13 positions match TRBD2. This CDR3 comprises 15 residues. J lost 10 bases, V lost 2 bases, and 9 bases had no gene match. Germline CDR1 reads GTSNPN; CDR2 reads SVGIG (reference sequence). Here the CDR3 reads CAWSFRTSGRGAQYF. The CDR3 coding sequence is TGTGCCTGGAGTTTTAGGACTAGCGGGAGAGGTGCGCAGTATTTT.

The V gene is TRBV20-1, the J gene TRBJ1-3, with 7 bases fitting TRBD1. V lost 3 bases and J lost 1; bases outside the gene matches: 9. In germline, CDR1 is DFQATT, CDR2 SNEGSKA (reference sequence). There are 16 residues in the CDR3. The CDR3 sequence: CSASDPLTGSGNTIYF. CDR3 coding DNA: TGCAGTGCTAGTGATCCCTTGACAGGGTCTGGAAACACCATATATTTT.

The chain joins TRBV27 to TRBJ2-7; 11 positions agree with TRBD2. Unmatched junction bases numbered 5, after V lost 5 bases and J lost 2 bases. The CDR3 runs 15 residues. Germline V gene sequence: CDR1 MNHEY, CDR2 SMNVEV (reference sequence). CDR3 loop: CASSPPLAGAYEQYF. The DNA for the CDR3 is TGTGCCAGCAGTCCGCCACTAGCGGGGGCCTACGAGCAGTACTTC.

This chain joins TRBV18 and TRBJ2-5; 7 nucleotides line up with TRBD1. Germline V gene data show CDR1 as KGHSH and CDR2 as LQKENI. This CDR3 is 15 amino acids long. V lost 3 bases, J lost 1 base, and 5 bases stayed unmatched. The CDR3 DNA is TGTGCCAGCTCACCGGCAGGGGGAACCCAAGAGACCCAGTACTTC. Amino acids: CASSPAGGTQETQYF. Full variable domain (missing parts from reference TRBV18 and TRBJ2-5): NAGVMQNPRHLVRRRGQEARLRCSPMKGHSHVYWYRQLPEEGLKFMVYLQKENIIDESGMPKERFSAEFPKEGPSILRIQQVVRGDSAAYFCASSPAGGTQETQYFGPGTRLLVL.

The V call is TRBV6-2 or TRBV6-3, the J call TRBJ2-3; D uncertain. CDR3 length: 14 amino acids. Per the germline V gene, CDR1 is MNHEY and CDR2 is SVGEGT. V was pared by 7 bases and J by 4 bases, with 15 bases between. As DNA, the CDR3 is TGTGCCAGCACCCCCCCGGAGTTTCCAGATACGCAGTATTTT. Encoded protein: CASTPPEFPDTQYF.

The chain is built from TRBV7-9 and TRBJ2-7, with D maybe TRBD1 (5 bases). The CDR3 has 14 residues. Germline loops: CDR1 SEHNR, CDR2 FQNEAQ (reference sequence). Between the trimmed V and J ends, which lost 1 base and 0 bases, there was a span of 7 bases. The DNA for the CDR3 is TGTGCCAGCAGCTTAGAAGACAGCTCCTACGAGCAGTACTTC. Protein sequence: CASSLEDSSYEQYF.